Presented here are 5 T cell receptor beta chains from one specimen sequenced in a study of blood T cell repertoires in COVID-19. Assay: immunoSEQ multiplex PCR; the TCRdb copy retains only in-frame clones and omits some. In the table there are about 170,000 clones, approximately 87% of which are singletons. The sample taken for sequencing was PBMCs or T cells enriched from blood (not recorded which). The receptors were gathered from a woman in her forties or fifties who had recovered from COVID-19.

The chain employs TRBV6-5 and TRBJ1-5; D remains ambiguous. The CDR3 is made up of 12 amino acids. V was clipped by 6 bases and J by 3 bases, with 6 bases between them. Germline CDR1 is MNHEY and CDR2 is SVGAGI. The CDR3 bases are TGTGCCAGCAGCTTCTTCAATCAGCCCCAGCATTTT. Translated: CASSFFNQPQHF.

The chain employs TRBV5-4 and TRBJ2-5; D is possibly TRBD1 (5 bases). Trimming pared 2 bases from V and 2 bases from J, leaving 10 bases between. The CDR3 contains 14 residues. Germline V gene sequence: CDR1 SGHNT, CDR2 YYREEE (reference sequence). CDR3 bases: TGTGCCAGCAGCTTACAGACAGTTCAAGAGACCCAGTACTTC. Translating it yields CASSLQTVQETQYF.

This rearrangement joins TRBV7-2 to TRBJ2-2; the D gene is possibly TRBD1 (6 bases). The germline CDR1 and CDR2 sequences are SGHTA and FQGNSA. This CDR3 region has 16 residues. V lost 4 bases and J lost 2, with 14 bases in between. The CDR3 is CASSWLGTPNTGELFF. The DNA for the CDR3 is TGTGCCAGCAGCTGGCTGGGGACACCAAACACCGGGGAGCTGTTTTTT.

The chain carries TRBV28 and TRBJ2-3; 8 nucleotides align to TRBD2. This CDR3 is 15 amino acids long. From germline, CDR1 is MDHEN and CDR2 SYDVKM. J was trimmed by 6 bases and V by 2 bases; bases with no gene match: 7. CDR3 loop: CASSLTGGGQDTQYF. The CDR3 DNA reads TGTGCCAGCAGTTTAACCGGGGGGGGCCAGGATACGCAGTATTTT.

The V call is TRBV7-5, the J call TRBJ2-7; the table names TRBD2, a call not compared with the DNA. TRBV7-5 is a pseudogene locus. The CDR3 contains 12 residues. The CDR3 is CVRSLLRYEQYV. CDR3 DNA sequence: TGTGTCAGAAGCTTGTTGCGTTACGAGCAGTACGTC.